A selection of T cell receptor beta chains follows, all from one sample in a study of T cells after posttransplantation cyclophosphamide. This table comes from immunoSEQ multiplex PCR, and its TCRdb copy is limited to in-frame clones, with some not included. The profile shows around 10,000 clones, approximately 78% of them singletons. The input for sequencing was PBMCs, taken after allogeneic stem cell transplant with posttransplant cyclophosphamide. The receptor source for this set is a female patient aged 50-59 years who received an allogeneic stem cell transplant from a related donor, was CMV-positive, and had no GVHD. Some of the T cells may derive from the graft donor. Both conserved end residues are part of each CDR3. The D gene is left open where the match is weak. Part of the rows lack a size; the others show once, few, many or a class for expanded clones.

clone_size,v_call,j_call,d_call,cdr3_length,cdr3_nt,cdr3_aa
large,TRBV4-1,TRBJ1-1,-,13,TGCGCCAGCAGCCCAGGGTATAACACTGAAGCTTTCTTT,CASSPGYNTEAFF
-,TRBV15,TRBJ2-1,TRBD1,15,TGTGCCACCAGCAGAGGACAGGGTACCTACAATGAGCAGTTCTTC,CATSRGQGTYNEQFF
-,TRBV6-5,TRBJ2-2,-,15,TGTGCCAGCAGTTACTCCCAGGGTGGGACCGGGGAGCTGTTTTTT,CASSYSQGGTGELFF
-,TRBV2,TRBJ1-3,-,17,TGTGCCAGCAGTGGAGGGCAGGGGCAGAGGTTTGGAAACACCATATATTTT,CASSGGQGQRFGNTIYF
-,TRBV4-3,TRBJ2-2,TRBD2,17,TGCGCCAGCAGCCAAGATTCACTAGCGGGAGACACCGGGGAGCTGTTTTTT,CASSQDSLAGDTGELFF
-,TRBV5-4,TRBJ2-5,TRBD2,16,TGTGCCAGCAGCGGAAGACTAGCGGGGATGGGTGAGACCCAGTACTTC,CASSGRLAGMGETQYF
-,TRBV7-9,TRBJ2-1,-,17,TGTGCCAGCAGCTCCGATTGGGGGGGCGGAATGTACAATGAGCAGTTCTTC,CASSSDWGGGMYNEQFF
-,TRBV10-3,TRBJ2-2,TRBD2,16,TGTGCCATCAGTGCTAGCGGGGCCTCGGCGGACGGGGAGCTGTTTTTT,CAISASGASADGELFF
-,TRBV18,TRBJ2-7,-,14,TGTGCCAGCTCACCACGGACGGACACCTACGAGCAGTACTTC,CASSPRTDTYEQYF
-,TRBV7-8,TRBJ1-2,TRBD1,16,TGTGCCAGCAGCCCATCTGGGGACAGGGGACAGCATGGCTACACCTTC,CASSPSGDRGQHGYTF
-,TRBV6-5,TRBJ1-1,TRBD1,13,TGTGCCAGCAGTTTGGCAGGGGGCACTGAAGCTTTCTTT,CASSLAGGTEAFF